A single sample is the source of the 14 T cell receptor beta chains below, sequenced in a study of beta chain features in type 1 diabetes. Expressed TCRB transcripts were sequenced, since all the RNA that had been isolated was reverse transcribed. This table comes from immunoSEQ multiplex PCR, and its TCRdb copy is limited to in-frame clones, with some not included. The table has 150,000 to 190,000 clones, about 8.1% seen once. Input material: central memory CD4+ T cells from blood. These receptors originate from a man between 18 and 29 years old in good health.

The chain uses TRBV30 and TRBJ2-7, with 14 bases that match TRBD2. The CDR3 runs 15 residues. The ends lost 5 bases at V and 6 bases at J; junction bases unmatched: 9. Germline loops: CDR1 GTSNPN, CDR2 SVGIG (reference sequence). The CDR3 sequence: CAWGGKGLAGVEQYF. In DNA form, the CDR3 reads TGTGCCTGGGGAGGGAAGGGACTAGCGGGAGTCGAGCAGTACTTC.

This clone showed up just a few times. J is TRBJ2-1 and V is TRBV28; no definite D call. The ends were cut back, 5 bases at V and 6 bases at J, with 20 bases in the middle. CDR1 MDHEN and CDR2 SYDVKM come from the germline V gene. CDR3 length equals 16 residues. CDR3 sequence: CASSDRGPREVNEQFF. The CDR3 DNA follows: TGTGCCAGCAGTGACCGCGGTCCGAGAGAAGTCAATGAGCAGTTCTTC.

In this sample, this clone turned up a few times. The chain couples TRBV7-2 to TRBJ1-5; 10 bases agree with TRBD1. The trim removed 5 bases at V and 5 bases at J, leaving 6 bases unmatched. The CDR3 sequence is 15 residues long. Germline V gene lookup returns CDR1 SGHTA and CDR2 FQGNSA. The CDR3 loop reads CASSIPGQGYQPQHF. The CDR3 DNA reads TGTGCCAGCAGCATTCCGGGACAGGGGTATCAGCCCCAGCATTTT.

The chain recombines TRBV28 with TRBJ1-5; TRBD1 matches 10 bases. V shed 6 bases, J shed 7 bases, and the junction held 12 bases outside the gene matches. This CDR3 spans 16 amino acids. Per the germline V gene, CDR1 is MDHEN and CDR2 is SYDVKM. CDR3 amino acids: CASSTSGDRGAQPQHF. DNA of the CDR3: TGTGCCAGCAGCACATCGGGGGACAGGGGAGCCCAGCCCCAGCATTTT.

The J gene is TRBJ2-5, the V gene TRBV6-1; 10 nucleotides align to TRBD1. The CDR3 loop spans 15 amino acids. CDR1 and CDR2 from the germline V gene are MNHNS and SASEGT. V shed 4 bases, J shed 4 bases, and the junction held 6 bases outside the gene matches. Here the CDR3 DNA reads TGTGCCAGCAGTGGGGGACAGGGGCTGGGAGAGACCCAGTACTTC. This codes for CASSGGQGLGETQYF.

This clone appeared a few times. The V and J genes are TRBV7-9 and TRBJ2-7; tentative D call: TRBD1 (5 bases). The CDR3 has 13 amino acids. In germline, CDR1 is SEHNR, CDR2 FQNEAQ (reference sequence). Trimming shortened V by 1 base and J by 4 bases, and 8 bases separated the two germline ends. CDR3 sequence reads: CASSLEGVYEQYF. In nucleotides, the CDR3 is TGTGCCAGCAGCTTAGAAGGGGTATACGAGCAGTACTTC.

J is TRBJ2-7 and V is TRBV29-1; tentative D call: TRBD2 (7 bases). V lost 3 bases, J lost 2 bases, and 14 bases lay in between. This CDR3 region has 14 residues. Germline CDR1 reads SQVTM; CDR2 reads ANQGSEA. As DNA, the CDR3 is TGCAGCGTTGAGGGGGGGGCCGTACCCTACGAGCAGTACTTC. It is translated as CSVEGGAVPYEQYF.

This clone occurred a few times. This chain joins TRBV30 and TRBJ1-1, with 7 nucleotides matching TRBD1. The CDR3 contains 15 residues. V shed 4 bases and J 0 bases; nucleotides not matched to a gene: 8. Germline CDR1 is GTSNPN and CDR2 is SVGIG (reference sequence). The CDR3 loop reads CAWTPPDRVNTEAFF. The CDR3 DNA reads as TGTGCCTGGACACCCCCAGACAGGGTGAACACTGAAGCTTTCTTT.

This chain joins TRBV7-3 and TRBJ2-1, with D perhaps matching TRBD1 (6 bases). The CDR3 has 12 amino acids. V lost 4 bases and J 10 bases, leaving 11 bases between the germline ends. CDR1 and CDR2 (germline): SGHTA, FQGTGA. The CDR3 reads CASSSYGQEQFF. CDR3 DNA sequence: TGTGCCAGCAGCTCCTATGGACAGGAGCAGTTCTTC.

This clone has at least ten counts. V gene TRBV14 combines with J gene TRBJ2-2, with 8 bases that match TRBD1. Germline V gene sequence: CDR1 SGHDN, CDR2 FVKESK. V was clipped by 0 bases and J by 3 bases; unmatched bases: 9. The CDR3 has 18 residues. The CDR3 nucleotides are TGTGCCAGCAGCCAAGATATCTTTGGACAGGGTTACACCGGGGAGCTGTTTTTT. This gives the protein CASSQDIFGQGYTGELFF.

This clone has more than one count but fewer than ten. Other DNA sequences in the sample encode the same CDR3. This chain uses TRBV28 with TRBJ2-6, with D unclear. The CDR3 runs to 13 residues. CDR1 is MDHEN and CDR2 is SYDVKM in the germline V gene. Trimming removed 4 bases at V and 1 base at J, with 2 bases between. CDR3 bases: TGTGCCAGCAGTTCATCTGGGGCCAACGTCCTGACTTTC. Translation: CASSSSGANVLTF.

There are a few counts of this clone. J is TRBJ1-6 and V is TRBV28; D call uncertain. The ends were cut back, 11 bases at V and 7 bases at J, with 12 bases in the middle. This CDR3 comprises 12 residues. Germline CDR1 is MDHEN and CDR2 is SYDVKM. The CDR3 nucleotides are TGTGCCGGAGGGTCCTTGAATTCACCCCTCCACTTT. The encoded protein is CAGGSLNSPLHF.

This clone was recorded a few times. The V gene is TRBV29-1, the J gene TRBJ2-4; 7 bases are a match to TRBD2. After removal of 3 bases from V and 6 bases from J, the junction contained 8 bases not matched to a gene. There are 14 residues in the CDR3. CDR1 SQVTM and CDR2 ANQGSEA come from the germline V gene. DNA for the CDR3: TGCAGCGTTGATCGGGCGGGAGAGGGAAACATTCAGTACTTC. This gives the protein CSVDRAGEGNIQYF.

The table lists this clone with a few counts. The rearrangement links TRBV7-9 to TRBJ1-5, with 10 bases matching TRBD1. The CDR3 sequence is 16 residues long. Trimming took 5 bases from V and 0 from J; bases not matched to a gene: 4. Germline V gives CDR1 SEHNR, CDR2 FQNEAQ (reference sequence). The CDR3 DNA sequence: TGTGCCAGCAGCAATGGACAGGGGGATAGCAATCAGCCCCAGCATTTT. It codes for CASSNGQGDSNQPQHF.